This T cell receptor beta chain was sequenced for a study of shared clonotypes between healthy human individuals. Study-wide context: Used for every donor were three CD4 naive, three CD4 memory, two CD8 naive and one CD8 memory plate.

CDR1 and CDR2 (germline): SGHTA, FQGNSA. The V and J ends lost 5 bases and 1 base respectively, with 11 bases between them. The CDR3 is 14 amino acids. In the authors' methods: Filtering differed for immunoSEQ, which gave only junction sequences without quality scores. The protocol was immunoSEQ multiplex PCR, while the TCRdb copy is restricted to in-frame clones and leaves out a portion. The V and J calls and the clone size are those of that table, but D and trimming were determined from the DNA. The table shows approximately 1.9 million clones, with 93% occurring only once. The naive CD8 fraction comprised CD45RO-negative cells positively selected for CCR7 and excluded terminally differentiated effector memory CD45RA+ cells.

The receptor was derived from a man younger than 30 in good health. Some clones in this sample may be carry-over from other donors' samples. The gene calls are TRBV7-2 and TRBJ2-5; D ambiguous. Sequencing was done on a sample of naive CD8+ T cells from PBMCs. The CDR3 sequence is CASSPAAVQETQYF. CDR3 DNA sequence: TGTGCCAGCAGCCCTGCGGCAGTCCAAGAGACCCAGTACTTC.